The next 10 T cell receptor beta chains were all read from a single sample in a study of Ad26.COV2.S vaccination and SARS-CoV-2 variants. This table comes from immunoSEQ multiplex PCR, and its TCRdb copy is limited to in-frame clones, with some not included. The sample has about 350,000 clones; 88% are singletons. Treatment described: over 15 received Ad26.COV2.S at low or high dose, single or two shots; a few received placebo; per-sample allocation not given. After the first vaccine or placebo injection, samples were drawn on day 63. The source material was peripheral blood, sampled in a trial of Ad26.COV2.S vaccine versus placebo. The receptors were sampled from a person aged 18-65 years who received the Ad26.COV2.S COVID-19 vaccine or a placebo.

This clone has just a few counts. The V call is TRBV15, the J call TRBJ1-1; D unresolved. The CDR3 extends over 17 amino acids. V lost 0 bases and J lost 0, with 14 bases in between. Germline CDR1 reads LNHNV; CDR2 reads YYDKDF (reference sequence). This CDR3 is CATSRDWDYSVNTEAFF. In DNA form, the CDR3 reads TGTGCCACCAGCAGAGATTGGGATTATTCGGTGAACACTGAAGCTTTCTTT.

This clone was observed a single time. This sequence joins TRBV9 and TRBJ1-6; TRBD1 agrees at 9 bases. The V segment lost 2 bases and the J segment 9 bases; nucleotides outside the gene matches: 15. Germline V gives CDR1 SGDLS, CDR2 YYNGEE. CDR3 length: 18 amino acids. In DNA, the CDR3 is TGTGCCAGCAGCGTGGACGTCACCGGGACAGGGAGGATTTCACCCCTCCACTTT. This codes for CASSVDVTGTGRISPLHF.

This chain connects TRBV9 to TRBJ2-5; TRBD1 aligns across 8 bases. V lost 3 bases to trimming and J lost 5 bases; unmatched junction nucleotides: 3. This CDR3 spans 13 amino acids. CDR1 is SGDLS and CDR2 is YYNGEE in the germline V gene. CDR3 protein: CASSGTGRETQYF. The CDR3 DNA follows: TGTGCCAGCAGCGGGACAGGGAGGGAGACCCAGTACTTC.

The J gene is TRBJ2-7, the V gene TRBV10-3, with TRBD2 identical over 11 bases. In germline, CDR1 is ENHRY, CDR2 SYGVKD. This CDR3 region has 16 residues. Trimming cost V 3 bases and J 1 base; bases outside gene matches: 5. The CDR3 DNA sequence: TGTGCCATCAGTGATTTGACTAGCGGGGCTTCCTACGAGCAGTACTTC. This encodes CAISDLTSGASYEQYF.

The chain carries TRBV7-6 and TRBJ1-1; D not resolved. The CDR3 extends over 16 amino acids. Trimming removed 5 bases at V and 0 bases at J, with 16 bases between. Germline assignment: CDR1 SGHVS and CDR2 FNYEAQ. Here the CDR3 reads CASSPEPPTVNTEAFF. CDR3 nucleotide sequence: TGTGCCAGCAGCCCGGAGCCCCCCACAGTGAACACTGAAGCTTTCTTT.

V is TRBV10-1 and J is TRBJ2-6, with TRBD1 identical over 7 bases. Germline assignment: CDR1 WNHNN and CDR2 SYGVQD (reference sequence). The CDR3 length is 18 residues. The V and J ends lost 4 bases and 1 base, in that order; junction bases with no gene match: 10. CDR3 residues: CASSGDRVRKSGANVLTF. Written as DNA, the CDR3 is TGCGCCAGCAGTGGCGACAGGGTAAGAAAATCTGGGGCCAACGTCCTGACTTTC.

CDR3 sequence: CASSRPGQLYEQYF. In DNA, the CDR3 is TGTGCCAGCAGCCGACCGGGACAACTGTACGAGCAGTACTTC. The rearrangement uses TRBV7-9 and TRBJ2-7, with D possibly being TRBD1 (6 bases). The CDR3 covers 14 residues. Germline CDR1 and CDR2: SEHNR and FQNEAQ (reference sequence). V dropped 5 bases and J dropped 4 bases, with 15 bases sitting between them.

Concerning this clone: Other nucleotide sequences from this sample produce the same CDR3. The rearrangement joins TRBV7-2 to TRBJ1-2; D unresolved. Germline CDR1 SGHTA, CDR2 FQGNSA. V dropped 1 base and J dropped 8 bases, with 8 bases sitting between them. This CDR3 is built from 12 residues. The CDR3 sequence is CASSLEAGGYTF. In DNA, the CDR3 is TGTGCCAGCAGCTTAGAGGCAGGCGGCTACACCTTC.

The J gene is TRBJ2-1, the V gene TRBV4-3; D possibly corresponds to TRBD2 (5 bases). CDR1 is LGHNA and CDR2 is YSLEER in the germline V gene. Trimming pared 4 bases from V and 2 bases from J, leaving 12 bases between. The CDR3 has 15 amino acids. The CDR3 here is CASSRGMEAYNEQFF. For the CDR3, the DNA is TGCGCCAGCAGCCGCGGAATGGAGGCCTACAATGAGCAGTTCTTC.

The chain uses TRBV6-2 or TRBV6-3 and TRBJ1-5, with D possibly matching TRBD1 (6 bases). Trimming stripped 2 bases from V and 3 bases from J, with 11 bases between. Germline assignment: CDR1 MNHEY and CDR2 SVGEGT. The CDR3 is 15 amino acids. CDR3 DNA: TGTGCCAGCAGTTACGGGACATGGGACAATCAGCCCCAGCATTTT. Encoded protein: CASSYGTWDNQPQHF.